Below are 25 T cell receptor beta chains sequenced from a single sample in a study of beta chain features in type 1 diabetes. The authors reverse transcribed all of the isolated RNA, so sequencing captured expressed TCRB transcripts. The table came from immunoSEQ multiplex PCR; TCRdb's copy has only in-frame clones and leaves some out. This sample has 250,000 to 350,000 clones, with approximately 15% found just once. The specimen was central memory CD4+ T cells from blood. The receptors shown here come from a man younger than 40 in good health.

The rearrangement uses TRBV11-2 and TRBJ1-2, with D hard to call. The CDR3 has 12 residues. V gave up 0 bases and J gave up 6 bases, with 5 bases separating them. Germline assignment: CDR1 SGHAT and CDR2 FQNNGV. CDR3 nucleotide sequence: TGTGCCAGCAGCTTAGAGGCGGATGGCTACACCTTC. The encoded protein is CASSLEADGYTF. Supplemented by reference TRBV11-2 and TRBJ1-2, the full variable domain reads EAGVAQSPRYKIIEKRQSVAFWCNPISGHATLYWYQQILGQGPKLLIQFQNNGVVDDSQLPKDRFSAERLKGVDSTLKIQPAKLEDSAVYLCASSLEADGYTFGSGTRLTVV.

This rearrangement joins TRBV9 to TRBJ2-7, with D tentatively TRBD2 (6 bases). Germline CDR1 reads SGDLS; CDR2 reads YYNGEE. CDR3 length: 17 amino acids. Trimming cost V 2 bases and J 2 bases, with 20 bases left between them. CDR3 sequence reads: CASSVDGAGRKTYEQYF. DNA for the CDR3: TGTGCCAGCAGCGTGGACGGCGCGGGACGGAAGACCTACGAGCAGTACTTC.

The chain is built from TRBV6-5 and TRBJ1-5; a weak D match, TRBD1 (5 bases). Germline V lookup: CDR1 MNHEY, CDR2 SVGAGI. CDR3 length equals 15 residues. V gave up 9 bases and J gave up 2 bases, with 17 bases separating them. The CDR3 DNA follows: TGTGCCAGGCTGCCGGGGCCGGGGCGCAATCAGCCCCAGCATTTT. Its protein product is CARLPGPGRNQPQHF.

This clone was counted a few times. The genes are TRBV30 and TRBJ1-1, with D possibly TRBD1 on 6 matching bases. The CDR3 runs to 16 residues. V dropped 2 bases and J dropped 1 base, with 17 bases sitting between them. Germline V gene sequence: CDR1 GTSNPN, CDR2 SVGIG (reference sequence). CDR3 amino acids: CAWSTGLKQRNTEAFF. The CDR3, as DNA: TGTGCCTGGAGTACAGGGTTGAAGCAACGGAACACTGAAGCTTTCTTT.

The V call is TRBV7-2, the J call TRBJ2-1; D unclear. In germline, CDR1 is SGHTA, CDR2 FQGNSA. The CDR3 is 11 amino acids. Trimming pared 3 bases from V and 8 bases from J, leaving 5 bases between. The chain's CDR3 is CASSFKDEQFF. The CDR3 DNA reads as TGTGCCAGCAGCTTTAAGGATGAGCAGTTCTTC. The complete variable domain, with remaining parts taken from reference TRBV7-2 and TRBJ2-1, reads GAGVSQSPSNKVTEKGKDVELRCDPISGHTALYWYRQSLGQGLEFLIYFQGNSAPDKSGLPSDRFSAERTGGSVSTLTIQRTQQEDSAVYLCASSFKDEQFFGPGTRLTVL.

Ten or more counts support this clone. V usage is TRBV21-1 and J usage is TRBJ1-5; the table's D call, TRBD1, has no DNA check behind it. TRBV21-1 is given as a pseudogene. The CDR3 runs to 14 residues. CDR3 loop: CASRDRGHNQPQHF. In nucleotides, the CDR3 is TGTGCCAGCAGAGACAGGGGGCACAATCAGCCCCAGCATTTT.

This clone was detected ten times or more. The genes are TRBV10-3 and TRBJ1-3; D gene unclear. From germline, CDR1 is ENHRY and CDR2 SYGVKD. The CDR3 contains 14 residues. V lost 7 bases to trimming and J lost 0 bases, with 10 bases between them. The CDR3 sequence: CAITPTSSGNTIYF. For the CDR3, the DNA is TGTGCCATCACACCGACTAGCTCTGGAAACACCATATATTTT.

This clone was counted only a few times. The chain is built from TRBV7-3 and TRBJ2-1; TRBD2 is a possible D gene (6 bases). The germline CDR1 and CDR2 sequences are SGHTA and FQGTGA. The CDR3 contains 15 residues. V was pared by 5 bases and J by 1 base, with 12 bases between. The CDR3 sequence is CASSPGRESYNEQFF. CDR3 coding DNA: TGTGCCAGCAGCCCCGGGAGAGAGTCCTACAATGAGCAGTTCTTC.

This clone was observed a few times. V gene TRBV5-1 combines with J gene TRBJ1-2; D possibly corresponds to TRBD1 (6 bases). V was cut by 4 bases and J by 8 bases, with 12 bases left in between. CDR3 size: 12 residues. Germline CDR1 is SGHRS and CDR2 is YFSETQ. CDR3 nucleotides: TGCGCCAGCAGCCCACAGGGTTGGGGCTACACCTTC. It specifies CASSPQGWGYTF.

The CDR3 region is CASSANRGSWINEQFF. In DNA form, the CDR3 reads TGTGCCAGCAGTGCTAATCGGGGGAGCTGGATCAATGAGCAGTTCTTC. This chain connects TRBV27 to TRBJ2-1, with D maybe TRBD2 (6 bases). V shed 5 bases and J shed 6 bases, with 20 bases lying between them. The germline V gene encodes CDR1 MNHEY and CDR2 SMNVEV (reference sequence). The CDR3 loop spans 16 amino acids.

This clone was observed a handful of times. V usage is TRBV11-2 and J usage is TRBJ1-1; D is perhaps TRBD1 (6 bases). Between the trimmed V and J ends, which lost 5 bases and 4 bases, there was a span of 20 bases. The length of the CDR3 is 16 residues. Germline V gene lookup returns CDR1 SGHAT and CDR2 FQNNGV. The CDR3 spells CASSERSGGAGTEAFF. The CDR3 nucleotides are TGTGCCAGCAGCGAAAGGAGTGGGGGGGCTGGCACTGAAGCTTTCTTT.

This chain links TRBV5-6 with TRBJ2-1; 7 bases are shared with TRBD1. V trimming: 0 bases; J trimming: 14 bases; junction bases outside the gene matches: 5. CDR1 and CDR2 (germline): SGHDT, YYEEEE. The CDR3 extends over 12 amino acids. The chain's CDR3 is CASSLVHQGEFF. The DNA for the CDR3 is TGTGCCAGCAGCTTGGTTCACCAGGGGGAGTTCTTC.

The chain employs TRBV1 and TRBJ2-5; the table's TRBD2 call for D was not verified on the DNA. TRBV1 is a recognized pseudogene. There are 15 residues in the CDR3. In nucleotides, the CDR3 is TGCACCAGCAGCCAATGCAAGCGGGGTCAAGAGACCCAGTACTTC. Protein product: CTSSQCKRGQETQYF.

The chain joins TRBV6-5 to TRBJ1-2, with D tentatively TRBD1 (5 bases). Germline CDR1 reads MNHEY; CDR2 reads SVGAGI. The length of the CDR3 is 11 residues. Trimming took off 10 bases at V and 8 bases at J, with 14 bases between the two ends. CDR3 DNA: TGTGCCACCCAGGGCCCGGGGGGCTACACCTTC. Translation: CATQGPGGYTF.

This clone was observed a handful of times. The rearrangement links TRBV6-5 to TRBJ2-3; TRBD2 matches 11 bases. The J segment lost 9 bases and the V segment lost 4 bases, leaving 6 bases of the junction unmatched. Germline V gene sequence: CDR1 MNHEY, CDR2 SVGAGI. The CDR3 covers 14 residues. The CDR3 sequence: CASSWVAGGRTQYF. The CDR3 region has the DNA TGTGCCAGCAGTTGGGTAGCGGGGGGGCGGACGCAGTATTTT.

The rearrangement joins TRBV5-1 to TRBJ2-3, with 10 positions matching TRBD1. Trimming took 3 bases from V and 0 from J; bases not matched to a gene: 4. Germline assignment: CDR1 SGHRS and CDR2 YFSETQ. This CDR3 is built from 16 residues. The CDR3 bases are TGCGCCAGCAGCTCAAGGACAGGGGGGAGCACAGATACGCAGTATTTT. This codes for CASSSRTGGSTDTQYF.

This clone was observed a few times. This CDR3 is CASSSRNEQFF. The CDR3 DNA is TGTGCCAGCAGCTCGCGCAATGAGCAGTTCTTC. The V gene is TRBV7-2, the J gene TRBJ2-1; D uncertain. Looked up from germline, CDR1 is SGHTA and CDR2 is FQGNSA. The CDR3 has 11 amino acids. Trimming left V 4 bases short and J 6 bases short, with 4 bases between.

This clone was counted only a few times. The chain has TRBV12-5 and TRBJ1-1; D not resolved. This CDR3 has 15 residues. V lost 0 bases and J lost 6, with 14 bases in between. CDR1 is LGHNT, CDR2 FRNRAP, per germline. CDR3 in DNA: TGTGCTAGTGGTTTGGTACGTAAAAACACCCCTGAAGCTTTCTTT. The encoded protein is CASGLVRKNTPEAFF.

This clone has just a few counts. J is TRBJ1-5 and V is TRBV4-3; no reliable D call. Trimming removed 4 bases from V and 0 bases from J, with 4 bases in between. This CDR3 is built from 13 residues. Germline CDR1 LGHNA, CDR2 YSLEER. The CDR3 DNA is TGCGCCAGCAGCCTCAATAGCAATCAGCCCCAGCATTTT. It codes for CASSLNSNQPQHF.

The chain combines TRBV12-5 with TRBJ1-5, with a weak D call TRBD1 (5 bases). V lost 6 bases, J lost 3 bases, and 15 bases lay in between. Germline V lookup: CDR1 LGHNT, CDR2 FRNRAP. The CDR3 covers 15 residues. CDR3 sequence reads: CASGVSGGPNQPQHF. In DNA form, the CDR3 reads TGTGCTAGTGGGGTATCCGGGGGTCCCAATCAGCCCCAGCATTTT.

To note about this clone: A far more abundant clone sits one base away, making this likely a read error. This CDR3 reads CASSLGISNTQYF. CDR3 nucleotide sequence: TGTGCCAGCAGCTTAGGGATTAGTAATACGCAGTATTTT. This chain links TRBV7-9 with TRBJ2-3; D remains ambiguous. V was pared by 1 base and J by 7 bases, with 9 bases between. The CDR3 spans 13 residues. CDR1 SEHNR and CDR2 FQNEAQ come from the germline V gene (reference sequence).

The chain is built from TRBV6-4 and TRBJ2-3, with a possible D match to TRBD2 (5 bases). This CDR3 spans 14 amino acids. Per germline, CDR1 MRHNA and CDR2 SNTAGT. Trimming removed 4 bases from V and 2 bases from J, with 10 bases in between. The CDR3 loop is CASSADWNTDTQYF. The DNA for the CDR3 is TGTGCCAGCAGTGCGGACTGGAACACAGATACGCAGTATTTT.

This clone was observed a few times. This chain links TRBV9 with TRBJ1-2, with D possibly being TRBD1 (6 bases). The germline V and J ends were trimmed by 4 bases and 4 bases, with 14 bases remaining between them. Germline CDR1 reads SGDLS; CDR2 reads YYNGEE. The length of the CDR3 is 14 residues. CDR3 sequence: CASSNRTGIYGYTF. As DNA, the CDR3 is TGTGCCAGCAGCAATCGAACAGGGATCTATGGCTACACCTTC.

Ten or more counts support this clone. The gene calls are TRBV13 and TRBJ2-2, with TRBD2 matching 7 bases. Germline V gives CDR1 PRHDT, CDR2 FYEKMQ (reference sequence). The V segment lost 5 bases and the J segment 0 bases; nucleotides outside the gene matches: 6. The CDR3 runs to 16 residues. The CDR3 DNA follows: TGTGCCAGCAGCCCACCCGGGGGGACGAACACCGGGGAGCTGTTTTTT. Its protein is CASSPPGGTNTGELFF. Combining the CDR3 with reference TRBV13 and TRBJ2-2 gives the whole variable domain AAGVIQSPRHLIKEKRETATLKCYPIPRHDTVYWYQQGPGQDPQFLISFYEKMQSDKGSIPDRFSAQQFSDYHSELNMSSLELGDSALYFCASSPPGGTNTGELFFGEGSRLTVL.

A note on this clone: At one end the junction does not follow the germline gene, possibly because of a read error. The sample contains more than one DNA sequence encoding this CDR3. J is TRBJ1-2 and V is TRBV4-1; D ambiguous. The CDR3 length is 12 residues. The germline gives CDR1 MGHRA, CDR2 YSYEKL. The CDR3 sequence: CASSQDAYGYTF. In DNA, the CDR3 is TGTGCCAGCAGCCAAGATGCATATGGCTACACCTTC.